The present entry profiles one T cell receptor (beta chain) with its context. Its antigen remains unknown. The record originates from a study of cytomegalovirus exposure and HLA in healthy donors. Across the study: A preliminary data release comprised around 85 million unique TCRs obtained from HLA-typed donors.

Amplification used 60 Vbeta primers and 13 Jbeta primers. This table comes from immunoSEQ multiplex PCR, and its TCRdb copy is limited to in-frame clones, with some not included. Among 150,000 to 200,000 clones, 75% to 90% were seen once, and the ten largest hold around 4.1%. Study-wide findings and caveats: When analyzed later, a missense DCLRE1C variant was found to be linked to TCR beta V- and J-gene trimming. Later analysis revealed greater clonal expansion in HLA-associated TCR beta chains than in equally common others. Across donors, sequencing depth was assumed by presence/absence analyses to be roughly uniform.

The sample was PBMCs. This receptor was obtained from a middle-aged man in good health and CMV-seropositive.

The CDR3 DNA sequence: TGTGCCAGCAGCCCAGAAGGTAGCGGGAGCAATGAGCAGTTCTTC. Residues: CASSPEGSGSNEQFF. The V gene is TRBV7-9, the J gene TRBJ2-1, with 9 bases that match TRBD2. After removal of 5 bases from V and 6 bases from J, the junction contained 8 bases not matched to a gene. Germline V gives CDR1 SEHNR, CDR2 FQNEAQ (reference sequence). The CDR3 runs 15 residues.